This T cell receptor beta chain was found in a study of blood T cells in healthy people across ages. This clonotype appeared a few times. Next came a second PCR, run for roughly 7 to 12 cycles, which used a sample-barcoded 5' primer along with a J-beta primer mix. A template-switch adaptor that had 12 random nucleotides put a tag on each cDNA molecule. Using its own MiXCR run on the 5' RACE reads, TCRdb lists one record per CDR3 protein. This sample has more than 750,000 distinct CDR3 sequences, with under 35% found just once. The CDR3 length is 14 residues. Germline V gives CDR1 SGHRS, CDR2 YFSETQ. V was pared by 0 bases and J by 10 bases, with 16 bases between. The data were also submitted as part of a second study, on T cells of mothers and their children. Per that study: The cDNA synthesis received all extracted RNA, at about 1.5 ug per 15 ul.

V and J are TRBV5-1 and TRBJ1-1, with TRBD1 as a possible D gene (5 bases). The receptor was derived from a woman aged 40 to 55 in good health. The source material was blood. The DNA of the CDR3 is TGCGCCAGCAGCTTGGATCCCCTCGACAGTGGAGCTTTCTTT. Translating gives CASSLDPLDSGAFF. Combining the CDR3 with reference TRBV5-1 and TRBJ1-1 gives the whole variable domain KAGVTQTPRYLIKTRGQQVTLSCSPISGHRSVSWYQQTPGQGLQFLFEYFSETQRNKGNFPGRFSGRQFSNSRSEMNVSTLELGDSALYLCASSLDPLDSGAFFGQGTRLTVV.